These 8 T cell receptor beta chains share one sample of origin, sequenced in a study of blood T cell repertoires in COVID-19. Only in-frame clones appear in the TCRdb table, and some are missing; sequencing was by immunoSEQ multiplex PCR. The sample includes approximately 300,000 clones, around 83% of them seen just once. Sequenced: peripheral blood. These receptors were obtained from a woman aged 50 to 60 with acute or convalescent COVID-19.

CDR3 sequence (DNA): TGTGCCAGCAGCCCCGACAGGGGAGGCGAGAACACTGAAGCTTTCTTT. It codes for CASSPDRGGENTEAFF. This chain joins TRBV5-4 and TRBJ1-1; 8 positions agree with TRBD1. V lost 4 bases, J lost 1 base, and 9 bases stayed unmatched. The CDR3 totals 16 residues. Germline V gene lookup returns CDR1 SGHNT and CDR2 YYREEE (reference sequence).

This clone was observed once. The DNA for the CDR3 is TGTGCCAGCAGCGGAGGGATTGTCCTTGAGCAGTTCTTC. This encodes CASSGGIVLEQFF. This chain joins TRBV5-6 and TRBJ2-1, with TRBD2 as a possible D gene (6 bases). The CDR3 length is 13 residues. CDR1 is SGHDT, CDR2 YYEEEE, per germline. V was clipped by 4 bases and J by 9 bases, with 14 bases between them.

CDR3 in DNA: TGTGCCAGCAGCCAAGCCGGGACAAGCTATGGCTACACCTTC. Translating gives CASSQAGTSYGYTF. This sequence joins TRBV14 and TRBJ1-2; the D gene is possibly TRBD1 (6 bases). The CDR3 runs 14 residues. Trimming pared 1 base from V and 4 bases from J, leaving 10 bases between. The germline V gene encodes CDR1 SGHDN and CDR2 FVKESK.

The chain links TRBV5-1 to TRBJ2-5; TRBD2 matches at 14 bases. The CDR3 sequence is 15 residues long. Germline assignment: CDR1 SGHRS and CDR2 YFSETQ. The trim removed 3 bases at V and 5 bases at J, leaving 3 bases unmatched. This chain's CDR3 is CASSWGTSGGETQYF. CDR3 coding DNA: TGCGCCAGCAGCTGGGGGACTAGCGGGGGTGAGACCCAGTACTTC.

V is TRBV18 and J is TRBJ2-5; TRBD2 might be the D (6 bases). This CDR3 spans 14 amino acids. Trimming removed 4 bases from V and 2 bases from J, with 11 bases in between. Germline values: CDR1 KGHSH, CDR2 LQKENI. CDR3 in DNA: TGTGCCAGCTCACAATCCCGGGGGCAAGAGACCCAGTACTTC. Translation: CASSQSRGQETQYF.

This chain joins TRBV7-2 and TRBJ1-3; 9 positions agree with TRBD1. CDR3 size: 13 residues. Germline V gene sequence: CDR1 SGHTA, CDR2 FQGNSA. With 5 bases clipped from V and 7 bases from J, the junction kept 3 bases outside the gene matches. Here the CDR3 reads CASSRDRVNTIYF. DNA of the CDR3: TGTGCCAGCAGCAGGGACAGGGTCAACACCATATATTTT.

The chain recombines TRBV5-1 with TRBJ1-4; 7 bases agree with TRBD1. The CDR3 runs 16 residues. The junction had 6 bases not matched to a gene; V was cut back by 0 bases and J by 4 bases. From germline, CDR1 is SGHRS and CDR2 YFSETQ. This CDR3 is CASSLEGAGVNEKLFF. The DNA of the CDR3 is TGCGCCAGCAGCTTGGAGGGGGCAGGGGTTAATGAAAAACTGTTTTTT.

The rearrangement links TRBV19 to TRBJ1-6; D is possibly TRBD1 (6 bases). CDR1 is LNHDA, CDR2 SQIVND, per germline (reference sequence). V dropped 6 bases and J dropped 3 bases, with 15 bases sitting between them. The CDR3 contains 16 residues. The CDR3 bases are TGTGCCAGTAGCGCCGAGGGAGGGGGCTATAATTCACCCCTCCACTTT. Protein product: CASSAEGGGYNSPLHF.